The clone carrying this T cell receptor (beta chain) was counted only a few times. The antigen is not known. Using immunoSEQ multiplex PCR, the repertoire was profiled, and TCRdb retains in-frame clones only, with some absent. There are about 36,000 clones in the sample; over 65% occur only once, and 21% lies in the top ten. The source of the sample is a study of OX40 agonist ivuxolimab in advanced cancers. Study-level information: The patients received agonistic anti-OX40 (CD134) antibody ivuxolimab. Overall study results and limits: The mean number of expanded clones was higher in CD8+ T cells than in CD4+. Clones of CD4+ and CD8+ blood T cells grew by week 6 at doses of 0.1 to 3.0 mg/kg.

Unmatched junction bases numbered 3, after V lost 1 base and J lost 6 bases. The CDR3 runs to 14 residues. Germline values: CDR1 MNHEY, CDR2 SVGAGI. The V call is TRBV6-5, the J call TRBJ2-1; 7 positions agree with TRBD2. The sample consisted of CD4+ or CD8+ T cells sorted from blood, taken in a trial of the OX40 agonist ivuxolimab. The source of this sequence is an adult with an advanced solid tumor such as melanoma, head and neck, liver or kidney cancer. DNA for the CDR3: TGTGCCAGCAGTTACTTCGGGGGGAGCAATGAGCAGTTCTTC. Translating it yields CASSYFGGSNEQFF.